Described below is a single T cell receptor (beta chain) sequence and its context. The antigen is not known. Sequenced by immunoSEQ multiplex PCR; TCRdb stores in-frame clones only, minus some. The sample lists some 90,000 clones, less than 90% occurring once. This record comes from a study of cytomegalovirus exposure and HLA in healthy donors. Whole-study results and caveats: Subsequent analysis showed first-cohort TCR clusters tending to co-occur in approximately 120 validation repertoires.

The donors formed part of the roughly 120-subject validation cohort, distinct from the roughly 670-subject first cohort. The CDR3 length is 15 residues. V shed 1 base and J 7 bases; nucleotides not matched to a gene: 7. Germline CDR1 SGHAT, CDR2 FQNNGV. The chain couples TRBV11-2 to TRBJ1-2, with 9 positions matching TRBD1. Sequencing was performed on PBMCs. The origin of this receptor is a young man in good health and CMV-seropositive. CDR3 sequence: CASSLVPGQGSGYTF. CDR3 sequence (DNA): TGTGCCAGCAGCTTAGTACCGGGACAGGGATCTGGCTACACCTTC.